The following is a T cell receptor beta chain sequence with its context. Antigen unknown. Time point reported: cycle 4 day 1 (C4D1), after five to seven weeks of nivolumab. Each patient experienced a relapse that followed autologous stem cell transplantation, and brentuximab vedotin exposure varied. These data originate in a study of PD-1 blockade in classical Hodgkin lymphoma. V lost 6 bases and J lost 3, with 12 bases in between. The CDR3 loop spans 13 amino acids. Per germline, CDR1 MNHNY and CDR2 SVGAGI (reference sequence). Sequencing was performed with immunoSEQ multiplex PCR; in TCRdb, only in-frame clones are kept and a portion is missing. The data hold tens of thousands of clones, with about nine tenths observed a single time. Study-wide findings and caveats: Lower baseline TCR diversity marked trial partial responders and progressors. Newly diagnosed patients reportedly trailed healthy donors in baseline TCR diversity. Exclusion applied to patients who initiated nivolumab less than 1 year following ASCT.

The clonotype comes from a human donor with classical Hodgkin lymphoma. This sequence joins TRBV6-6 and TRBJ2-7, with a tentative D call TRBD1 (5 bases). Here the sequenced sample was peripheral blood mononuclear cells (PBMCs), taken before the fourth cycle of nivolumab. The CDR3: CASRKDSDYEQYF. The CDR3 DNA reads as TGTGCCAGCAGAAAAGACAGCGACTACGAGCAGTACTTC.